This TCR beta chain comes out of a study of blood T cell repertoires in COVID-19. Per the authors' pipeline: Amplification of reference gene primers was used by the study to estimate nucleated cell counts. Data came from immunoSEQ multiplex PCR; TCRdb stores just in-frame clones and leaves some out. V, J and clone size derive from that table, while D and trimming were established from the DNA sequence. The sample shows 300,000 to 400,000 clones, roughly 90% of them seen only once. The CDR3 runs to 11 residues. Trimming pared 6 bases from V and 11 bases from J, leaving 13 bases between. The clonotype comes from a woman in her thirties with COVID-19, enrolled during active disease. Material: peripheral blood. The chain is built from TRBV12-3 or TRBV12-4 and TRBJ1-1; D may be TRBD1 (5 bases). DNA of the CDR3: TGTGCCAGCAGAGTAAGGGGCACGGCTTTCTTT. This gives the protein CASRVRGTAFF.